One sample yielded the 28 T cell receptor beta chains listed below, sequenced in a study of T cell responses to AZD1222 COVID-19 vaccine. The data were produced by immunoSEQ multiplex PCR, yet TCRdb's version contains in-frame clones alone and is incomplete. The sample holds about 180,000 clones, almost 90% seen once. The source was peripheral blood, collected on day 0 of AZD1222 vaccination. Receptor source: an adult in good health.

The gene calls are TRBV28 and TRBJ1-5; D is unresolved. This CDR3 spans 14 amino acids. Trimming took 6 bases from V and 5 from J, leaving 14 bases between them. Germline assignment: CDR1 MDHEN and CDR2 SYDVKM. The DNA for the CDR3 is TGTGCCAGCAGCCCCCGGCCGGACCATCAGCCCCAGCATTTT. As protein: CASSPRPDHQPQHF.

The table lists this clone with a few counts. The chain couples TRBV11-1 to TRBJ2-5; 9 positions agree with TRBD1. Losses at the gene ends were 5 bases for V and 6 bases for J; bases not matched to a gene: 7. Germline V gene data show CDR1 as SGHAT and CDR2 as FQDESV (reference sequence). The CDR3 sequence is 14 residues long. The CDR3 bases are TGTGCCAGCAGCGGCGGACAGGGGAGACAGACCCAGTACTTC. It specifies CASSGGQGRQTQYF.

The gene calls are TRBV20-1 and TRBJ1-2; a possible D gene is TRBD1 (5 bases). V was trimmed by 3 bases and J by 4 bases, leaving 24 bases between them. The CDR3 has 17 residues. Germline V gene data show CDR1 as DFQATT and CDR2 as SNEGSKA (reference sequence). The CDR3 loop is CSASLPLPVVGAYGYTF. The DNA for the CDR3 is TGCAGTGCTAGTCTACCCTTGCCGGTTGTAGGGGCCTATGGCTACACCTTC.

The chain recombines TRBV27 with TRBJ2-7, with 10 bases that match TRBD2. Unmatched junction bases numbered 5, after V lost 3 bases and J lost 6 bases. The CDR3 is 14 amino acids. CDR1 and CDR2 from the germline V gene are MNHEY and SMNVEV (reference sequence). CDR3 region: CASSFGAGGLEQYF. The DNA for the CDR3 is TGTGCCAGCAGTTTCGGAGCGGGGGGGCTCGAGCAGTACTTC.

This chain links TRBV5-1 with TRBJ1-2; D uncertain. Trimming removed 5 bases at V and 4 bases at J, with 15 bases between. Germline loops: CDR1 SGHRS, CDR2 YFSETQ. This CDR3 has 14 amino acids. CDR3 DNA: TGCGCCAGCAGTTTAATAGCTAATGTCTATGGCTACACCTTC. Translation gives CASSLIANVYGYTF.

The chain links TRBV27 to TRBJ2-6; the D call may be TRBD1 or TRBD2 (5 bases each). Trimming stripped 6 bases from V and 0 bases from J, with 21 bases between. This CDR3 region has 19 residues. CDR1 and CDR2 from the germline V gene are MNHEY and SMNVEV (reference sequence). The CDR3 protein is CASSDLRGAQYSGANVLTF. The CDR3 bases are TGTGCCAGCAGCGATCTCCGGGGCGCCCAATACTCTGGGGCCAACGTCCTGACTTTC.

This chain uses TRBV6-5 with TRBJ2-1; unclear D gene. CDR1 and CDR2 (germline): MNHEY, SVGAGI. This CDR3 spans 15 amino acids. Trimming removed 1 base from V and 7 bases from J, with 14 bases in between. The CDR3 loop reads CASSYYTKDENEQFF. CDR3 nucleotide sequence: TGTGCCAGCAGTTACTACACTAAGGACGAGAATGAGCAGTTCTTC.

In regard to this clone: One end of the junction fails to match germline, which may point to a read error. The chain recombines TRBV7-7 with TRBJ1-5; a weak D match, TRBD1 (6 bases). Germline CDR1 and CDR2: SSHAT and FNYEAQ (reference sequence). The CDR3 is made up of 20 amino acids. The chain's CDR3 is CASSQLNGRGRVRSNQPQHF. In DNA form, the CDR3 reads TGTGCTAGCAGCCAACTAAATGGGAGGGGGAGGGTGAGGAGCAATCAGCCCCAGCATTTT.

The chain is built from TRBV5-1 and TRBJ2-3; TRBD1 aligns across 9 bases. The CDR3 contains 15 residues. The V gene end was trimmed by 6 bases and the J gene end by 2 bases; junction bases not matched to a gene: 7. Germline V lookup: CDR1 SGHRS, CDR2 YFSETQ. The CDR3 region is CASTQQGAHTDTQYF. DNA for the CDR3: TGCGCCAGCACCCAACAGGGGGCCCACACAGATACGCAGTATTTT.

The chain carries TRBV11-3 and TRBJ2-2, with TRBD1 identical over 10 bases. The CDR3 is 14 residues long. Trimming removed 5 bases from V and 4 bases from J; junction bases left unmatched: 1. Germline CDR1 reads SGHNT; CDR2 reads YENEEA. The CDR3 loop reads CASSRTGGTGELFF. The CDR3 nucleotides read TGTGCCAGCAGCCGGACAGGGGGCACCGGGGAGCTGTTTTTT. The variable domain in full, completed from reference TRBV11-3 and TRBJ2-2, reads EAGVVQSPRYKIIEKKQPVAFWCNPISGHNTLYWYLQNLGQGPELLIRYENEEAVDDSQLPKDRFSAERLKGVDSTLKIQPAELGDSAVYLCASSRTGGTGELFFGEGSRLTVL.

This chain connects TRBV30 to TRBJ2-5; a weak D match, TRBD2 (5 bases). The germline V gene has CDR1 GTSNPN and CDR2 SVGIG (reference sequence). The CDR3 extends over 11 amino acids. Trimming stripped 4 bases from V and 4 bases from J, with 7 bases between. CDR3 in amino acids: CAWTSPETQYF. CDR3 bases: TGTGCCTGGACTAGCCCAGAGACCCAGTACTTC.

V is TRBV4-1 and J is TRBJ1-6, with 8 bases matching TRBD1. There are 15 residues in the CDR3. Trimming removed 3 bases from V and 8 bases from J; junction bases left unmatched: 6. Germline V gives CDR1 MGHRA, CDR2 YSYEKL. The CDR3 loop is CASSQYRGSDSPLHF. The DNA for the CDR3 is TGCGCCAGCAGCCAGTACAGGGGGTCGGATTCACCCCTCCACTTT.

V gene TRBV11-2 combines with J gene TRBJ2-7, with D perhaps matching TRBD1 (6 bases). V shed 1 base and J shed 2 bases, with 9 bases lying between them. This CDR3 region has 14 residues. Per the germline V gene, CDR1 is SGHAT and CDR2 is FQNNGV. CDR3: CASSLVDRPYEQYF. As DNA, the CDR3 is TGTGCCAGCAGCTTAGTGGACAGACCCTACGAGCAGTACTTC.

The chain has TRBV7-8 and TRBJ1-4; no definite D call. V lost 1 base and J lost 4, with 13 bases in between. From germline, CDR1 is SGHVS and CDR2 FQNEAQ. The CDR3 spans 16 residues. The CDR3 protein is CASSLDSGRNNEKLFF. The DNA of the CDR3 is TGTGCCAGCAGCTTAGATTCTGGCAGGAATAATGAAAAACTGTTTTTT.

The rearrangement links TRBV27 to TRBJ2-3; D gene ambiguous. This CDR3 comprises 13 residues. V was cut by 9 bases and J by 2 bases, with 12 bases left in between. Germline V lookup: CDR1 MNHEY, CDR2 SMNVEV (reference sequence). CDR3 sequence: CASVSRNTDTQYF. The CDR3 coding sequence is TGTGCCAGTGTTTCAAGGAACACAGATACGCAGTATTTT.

The gene calls are TRBV9 and TRBJ1-5, with D unclear. Trimming shortened V by 4 bases and J by 2 bases, and 16 bases separated the two germline ends. In germline, CDR1 is SGDLS, CDR2 YYNGEE. This CDR3 comprises 16 residues. The CDR3 DNA sequence: TGTGCCAGCAGCCCCGGAATTGGCGTAGGCAATCAGCCCCAGCATTTT. Its protein is CASSPGIGVGNQPQHF.

The chain recombines TRBV7-3 with TRBJ2-7; TRBD1 aligns across 8 bases. Unmatched junction bases numbered 7, after V lost 5 bases and J lost 7 bases. Germline V CDR1 and CDR2: SGHTA, FQGTGA. The CDR3 length is 13 residues. The CDR3 loop is CASSPGTGMEQYF. The CDR3 coding sequence is TGTGCCAGCAGCCCGGGGACAGGAATGGAGCAGTACTTC.

The V call is TRBV19, the J call TRBJ1-2; no clear D gene. Germline V gene lookup returns CDR1 LNHDA and CDR2 SQIVND (reference sequence). Trimming took 2 bases from V and 0 from J, leaving 10 bases between them. This CDR3 is 15 amino acids long. In DNA, the CDR3 is TGTGCCAGTAGTATATACACCTCAGCTAACTATGGCTACACCTTC. Protein sequence: CASSIYTSANYGYTF.

The chain couples TRBV6-6 to TRBJ2-7; D is perhaps TRBD2 (5 bases). Trimming pared 7 bases from V and 3 bases from J, leaving 10 bases between. Looked up from germline, CDR1 is MNHNY and CDR2 is SVGAGI (reference sequence). CDR3 length: 12 amino acids. The CDR3 region is CASKAVLYEQYF. CDR3 bases: TGTGCCAGCAAAGCGGTCCTCTACGAGCAGTACTTC.

This clone was detected only a few times. The chain joins TRBV10-2 to TRBJ1-1; D may be TRBD1 (6 bases). CDR1 WSHSY and CDR2 SAAADI come from the germline V gene. The CDR3 runs 18 residues. Trimming removed 0 bases from V and 4 bases from J, with 21 bases in between. CDR3 amino acids: CASSESNRVVYGRTEAFF. The CDR3 nucleotides read TGCGCCAGCAGTGAGTCGAACAGGGTGGTATATGGGCGCACTGAAGCTTTCTTT.

The J gene is TRBJ2-7, the V gene TRBV5-8; D gene unclear. With 1 base removed from V and 2 bases from J, the gap between germline ends came to 4 bases. The CDR3 length is 12 residues. Germline V gene lookup returns CDR1 SGHTS and CDR2 YDEGEE. Here the CDR3 DNA reads TGTGCCAGCAGCTTGAGAACCTACGAGCAGTACTTC. This translates into CASSLRTYEQYF.

This chain uses TRBV12-5 with TRBJ1-4; 8 positions match TRBD1. V lost 1 base and J lost 0; bases outside the gene matches: 19. The CDR3 sequence is 22 residues long. Per the germline V gene, CDR1 is LGHNT and CDR2 is FRNRAP. The CDR3, as DNA: TGTGCTAGTGGTTTGGAATTAGGACCCAGGGGGCGAGGCGCGGCAACTAATGAAAAACTGTTTTTT. It translates to CASGLELGPRGRGAATNEKLFF.

The rearrangement links TRBV5-4 to TRBJ2-3; D might be TRBD2 (6 bases). The CDR3 extends over 15 amino acids. Between the trimmed V and J ends, which lost 4 bases and 2 bases, there was a span of 14 bases. Germline values: CDR1 SGHNT, CDR2 YYREEE (reference sequence). CDR3 protein: CASSPGWTNTDTQYF. The CDR3 nucleotides are TGTGCCAGCAGCCCAGGCTGGACTAACACAGATACGCAGTATTTT. The full variable domain, rest sourced from reference TRBV5-4 and TRBJ2-3, is ETGVTQSPTHLIKTRGQQVTLRCSSQSGHNTVSWYQQALGQGPQFIFQYYREEENGRGNFPPRFSGLQFPNYSSELNVNALELDDSALYLCASSPGWTNTDTQYFGPGTRLTVL.

This chain links TRBV6-2 or TRBV6-3 with TRBJ1-6; D is undetermined. Trimming cost V 5 bases and J 9 bases, with 8 bases left between them. The CDR3 has 12 amino acids. Per germline, CDR1 MNHEY and CDR2 SVGEGT. The CDR3 DNA reads TGTGCCAGCAGTCGGTCGGGTTCACCCCTCCACTTT. Protein sequence: CASSRSGSPLHF.

This chain uses TRBV29-1 with TRBJ1-2; TRBD1 might be the D (5 bases). This CDR3 is built from 12 residues. V lost 7 bases and J 2 bases, leaving 11 bases between the germline ends. CDR1 is SQVTM and CDR2 is ANQGSEA in the germline V gene. CDR3 coding DNA: TGCAGCGCCGTAGCAGGGAACTATGGCTACACCTTC. Translated, it gives CSAVAGNYGYTF.

The V call is TRBV27, the J call TRBJ1-2; a weak D match, TRBD1 (5 bases). CDR1 and CDR2 from the germline V gene are MNHEY and SMNVEV (reference sequence). Trimming shortened V by 7 bases and J by 5 bases, and 17 bases separated the two germline ends. CDR3 size: 14 residues. Here the CDR3 DNA reads TGTGCCAGCACTGGGAACGGGGCCGCTTATGGCTACACCTTC. Its translation: CASTGNGAAYGYTF.

The J gene is TRBJ2-7, the V gene TRBV7-2; 13 bases agree with TRBD2. V lost 4 bases and J lost 6; bases outside the gene matches: 9. The CDR3 is 16 amino acids. Per the germline V gene, CDR1 is SGHTA and CDR2 is FQGNSA. CDR3 in amino acids: CASSSRRTSGGSEQYF. DNA of the CDR3: TGTGCCAGCAGCTCTCGGCGGACTAGCGGGGGTTCCGAGCAGTACTTC.

Only one count was recorded for this clone. The V gene is TRBV10-3, the J gene TRBJ1-2; 8 bases align to TRBD1. The CDR3 is made up of 13 amino acids. Germline V gene lookup returns CDR1 ENHRY and CDR2 SYGVKD. J lost 8 bases, V lost 6 bases, and 8 bases had no gene match. The CDR3 DNA sequence: TGTGCCATCAGCCCGGACAGGGAGGGGGGCTACACCTTC. Residues: CAISPDREGGYTF.